The 29 T cell receptor beta chains in this list originate from one sample, sequenced in a study of T cells in Graves' hyperthyroidism and ophthalmopathy. From RNA transcripts, TCR beta CDR3 regions were amplified. In the first-round RT-PCR of the TCR CDR3, the HTBI primer set was used. In TCRdb, the multiplex PCR reads were re-called with MiXCR into one record per CDR3 protein. The data show a few hundred thousand distinct CDR3 sequences, roughly 15% seen once. Sequencing was carried out using blood. The receptors here all came from a woman aged 60-75 years with Graves' ophthalmopathy.

In this sample, this clonotype turned up many times. The V gene is TRBV12-3 or TRBV12-4, the J gene TRBJ2-3, with D perhaps assigned TRBD1 or TRBD2 (5 bases each). The ends were cut back, 7 bases at V and 3 bases at J, with 11 bases in the middle. The CDR3 runs 13 residues. CDR3 sequence reads: CASMGEFTDTQYF. As DNA, the CDR3 is TGTGCCAGCATGGGGGAGTTTACAGATACGCAGTATTTT.

The J gene is TRBJ1-2, the V gene TRBV19, with 8 bases aligning to TRBD1. Germline trimming cut 3 bases from V and 4 bases from J; bases unmatched to any gene: 4. Germline lookup yields CDR1 LNHDA and CDR2 SQIVND (reference sequence). The CDR3 extends over 14 amino acids. CDR3 in amino acids: CASSIDRGVYGYTF. The DNA for the CDR3 is TGTGCCAGTAGTATCGACAGGGGAGTCTATGGCTACACCTTC.

This clonotype has a count of ten or more. The rearrangement links TRBV12-3 or TRBV12-4 to TRBJ2-3; no clear D gene. The CDR3 extends over 15 amino acids. With 6 bases removed from V and 2 bases from J, the gap between germline ends came to 15 bases. CDR3 sequence (DNA): TGTGCCAGCAGCCCTTCGCGGAGCTCCACAGATACGCAGTATTTT. Translated: CASSPSRSSTDTQYF.

This clonotype was seen at least ten times. The chain employs TRBV20-1 and TRBJ2-3; no firm D call. Germline-derived CDR1 and CDR2 are DFQATT and SNEGSKA (reference sequence). This CDR3 spans 14 amino acids. V lost 3 bases to trimming and J lost 2 bases, with 12 bases between them. The CDR3 sequence is CSASPWSNTDTQYF. CDR3 in DNA: TGCAGTGCTAGTCCCTGGAGTAACACAGATACGCAGTATTTT.

This clonotype was counted a few times. V gene TRBV19 combines with J gene TRBJ2-7, with 11 positions matching TRBD2. The germline gives CDR1 LNHDA, CDR2 SQIVND (reference sequence). The length of the CDR3 is 17 residues. V lost 4 bases, J lost 5 bases, and 13 bases stayed unmatched. Here the CDR3 reads CASSTSTSGIGKNEQYF. The CDR3 bases are TGTGCCAGTAGTACCTCGACTAGCGGGATAGGCAAGAACGAGCAGTACTTC.

On this clonotype: With a much larger clone just one base away, this may be a read error. The rearrangement links TRBV6-1 to TRBJ2-1, with D maybe TRBD2 (6 bases). The germline V gene encodes CDR1 MNHNS and CDR2 SASEGT. This CDR3 spans 13 amino acids. Trimming took 5 bases from V and 6 from J, leaving 11 bases between them. CDR3 DNA sequence: TGTGCCAGCAGTCGGGAGTTGTGCAATGAGCAGTTCTTC. Translating gives CASSRELCNEQFF.

The chain combines TRBV24-1 with TRBJ2-2; 10 bases align to TRBD1. The CDR3 has 16 residues. J lost 6 bases, V lost 9 bases, and 12 bases had no gene match. CDR1 and CDR2 (germline): KGHDR, SFDVKD. The chain's CDR3 is CATARQGAVGAGELFF. The CDR3 nucleotides are TGTGCCACCGCAAGACAGGGGGCTGTAGGAGCCGGGGAGCTGTTTTTT.

This clonotype was observed a few times. The rearrangement uses TRBV9 and TRBJ1-2; 7 nucleotides line up with TRBD1. V lost 0 bases to trimming and J lost 4 bases; unmatched junction nucleotides: 0. The CDR3 is made up of 13 amino acids. From germline, CDR1 is SGDLS and CDR2 YYNGEE. The CDR3, as DNA: TGTGCCAGCAGCGTAGCAGGGGGCTATGGCTACACCTTC. Translating gives CASSVAGGYGYTF.

This clonotype appeared a few times. The rearrangement uses TRBV27 and TRBJ1-2, with D possibly matching TRBD1 (5 bases). The V and J ends lost 2 bases and 7 bases respectively, with 11 bases between them. This CDR3 has 13 amino acids. The germline CDR1 and CDR2 sequences are MNHEY and SMNVEV (reference sequence). The DNA for the CDR3 is TGTGCCAGCAGTTTAGGGGGGTACGGTGGCTACACCTTC. This translates into CASSLGGYGGYTF.

This clonotype was counted ten times or more. The V gene is TRBV12-3 or TRBV12-4, the J gene TRBJ2-7, with 8 bases that match TRBD2. V shed 5 bases and J 6 bases; nucleotides not matched to a gene: 12. The CDR3 runs to 15 residues. Written as DNA, the CDR3 is TGTGCCAGCAGTCAGATAGCGGGACCCCAAGGCGAGCAGTACTTC. Amino acids: CASSQIAGPQGEQYF.

This clonotype showed up many times. This chain uses TRBV12-3 or TRBV12-4 with TRBJ2-5; 7 nucleotides line up with TRBD1. V lost 8 bases, J lost 1 base, and 4 bases stayed unmatched. The CDR3 has 13 residues. This chain's CDR3 is CASGRQGQETQYF. Here the CDR3 DNA reads TGTGCCAGCGGGCGACAGGGCCAAGAGACCCAGTACTTC.

This clonotype has at least ten counts. The V call is TRBV7-8, the J call TRBJ2-5; D is unresolved. Germline CDR1 and CDR2: SGHVS and FQNEAQ. The CDR3 extends over 13 amino acids. V lost 7 bases to trimming and J lost 3 bases, with 12 bases between them. This chain's CDR3 is CASNRAEEETQYF. In nucleotides, the CDR3 is TGTGCCAGCAATAGGGCAGAAGAAGAGACCCAGTACTTC.

This clonotype has a handful of counts. The chain recombines TRBV7-9 with TRBJ2-1; the D gene is possibly TRBD2 (5 bases). V was shortened by 1 base and J by 8 bases, with 12 bases between the two germline ends. The CDR3 covers 14 residues. Germline V gene sequence: CDR1 SEHNR, CDR2 FQNEAQ (reference sequence). The CDR3 loop is CASSLDRGSDEQFF. The CDR3 nucleotides read TGTGCCAGCAGCTTAGACCGCGGGTCGGATGAGCAGTTCTTC.

This clonotype was seen more than once but under ten times. The rearrangement uses TRBV7-9 and TRBJ2-1; TRBD2 aligns across 9 bases. J lost 5 bases, V lost 1 base, and 3 bases had no gene match. Germline CDR1 SEHNR, CDR2 FQNEAQ (reference sequence). This CDR3 contains 15 residues. The CDR3 nucleotides are TGTGCCAGCAGCTTAGTTGCTAGCGGGAACAATGAGCAGTTCTTC. It is translated as CASSLVASGNNEQFF.

A word on this clonotype: Since a much larger clone is just one base distant, this may be a read error. In nucleotides, the CDR3 is TGCGCCAGCAGCTTGACAGGGGGCAGAGATACGCAGTATTTT. This encodes CASSLTGGRDTQYF. The V call is TRBV5-1, the J call TRBJ2-3, with TRBD1 matching 9 bases. V lost 1 base, J lost 5 bases, and 2 bases stayed unmatched. This CDR3 is 14 amino acids long. CDR1 is SGHRS and CDR2 is YFSETQ in the germline V gene.

In this sample, this clonotype turned up many times. The chain links TRBV3-1 to TRBJ2-3, with 9 bases that match TRBD2. V dropped 4 bases and J dropped 3; count of bases not matched to a gene: 8. Germline loops: CDR1 LGHDT, CDR2 YNNKEL (reference sequence). There are 16 residues in the CDR3. CDR3 residues: CASSPLAGEGTDTQYF. The CDR3 DNA sequence: TGTGCCAGCAGCCCTTTAGCGGGAGAGGGGACAGATACGCAGTATTTT.

This clonotype was detected ten times or more. The chain links TRBV5-6 to TRBJ2-1; a possible D gene is TRBD2 (6 bases). CDR1 SGHDT and CDR2 YYEEEE come from the germline V gene. The germline V and J ends were trimmed by 5 bases and 2 bases, with 11 bases remaining between them. This CDR3 region has 14 residues. DNA of the CDR3: TGTGCCAGCAGAAGGAGGGACCCCTACAATGAGCAGTTCTTC. Translated: CASRRRDPYNEQFF.

At least ten counts were recorded for this clonotype. The chain links TRBV3-1 to TRBJ1-1; D uncertain. V lost 2 bases, J lost 1 base, and 11 bases lay in between. The CDR3 length is 15 residues. The germline gives CDR1 LGHDT, CDR2 YNNKEL (reference sequence). The CDR3 loop is CASSQIYSSNTEAFF. The CDR3, as DNA: TGTGCCAGCAGCCAAATCTACAGTTCGAACACTGAAGCTTTCTTT.

Turning to this clonotype: Being one base from a much bigger clone, this may be a read error. This chain connects TRBV11-2 to TRBJ2-3, with D possibly being TRBD2 (6 bases). The CDR3 covers 16 residues. Trimming removed 1 base from V and 1 base from J, with 12 bases in between. Germline V lookup: CDR1 SGHAT, CDR2 FQNNGV. CDR3 nucleotide sequence: TGTGCCAGCAGCTTAGTTCGGGGAGGAGGCACAGATACGCAGTATTTT. Residues: CASSLVRGGGTDTQYF.

The sample holds many counts of this clonotype. The chain is built from TRBV7-8 and TRBJ2-3, with D maybe TRBD1 (6 bases). CDR1 and CDR2 from the germline V gene are SGHVS and FQNEAQ. This CDR3 is built from 15 residues. Trimming left V 5 bases short and J 4 bases short, with 16 bases between. CDR3: CASSLRGSGADTQYF. The CDR3 DNA reads as TGTGCCAGCAGCCTCAGGGGAAGCGGTGCAGATACGCAGTATTTT. The full variable domain, rest sourced from reference TRBV7-8 and TRBJ2-3, is GAGVSQSPRYKVAKRGQDVALRCDPISGHVSLFWYQQALGQGPEFLTYFQNEAQLDKSGLPSDRFFAERPEGSVSTLKIQRTQQEDSAVYLCASSLRGSGADTQYFGPGTRLTVL.

This clonotype was counted at least ten times. V is TRBV20-1 and J is TRBJ2-7; 11 bases are a match to TRBD2. With V trimmed by 5 bases and J by 5 bases, 17 bases remained unmatched. The germline V gene has CDR1 DFQATT and CDR2 SNEGSKA (reference sequence). The CDR3 extends over 17 amino acids. CDR3 sequence: CSAGSTGTSGSPNEQYF. The CDR3 DNA reads as TGCAGTGCTGGATCAACCGGGACTAGCGGATCACCTAACGAGCAGTACTTC.

Notes on this clonotype: This may arise from a read error, as a much more abundant clone is one base away. The V call is TRBV5-1, the J call TRBJ2-1, with a possible D match to TRBD1 (6 bases). CDR1 and CDR2 (germline): SGHRS, YFSETQ. The CDR3 is made up of 15 amino acids. The CDR3 here is CASSYWDKAYNEQFF. The CDR3 DNA is TGTGCCAGCAGCTACTGGGACAAGGCCTACAATGAGCAGTTCTTC.

This clonotype was seen many times. The V call is TRBV12-3 or TRBV12-4, the J call TRBJ2-2, with D perhaps TRBD2 (6 bases). CDR3 length equals 16 residues. Trimming removed 3 bases from V and 2 bases from J, with 13 bases in between. In DNA form, the CDR3 reads TGTGCCAGCAGTTTGGGACTCCGGCAAAACACCGGGGAGCTGTTTTTT. It specifies CASSLGLRQNTGELFF.

This clonotype occurred many times. The chain recombines TRBV5-8 with TRBJ1-2; possible D gene TRBD1, 6 bases. The CDR3 consists of 16 residues. Germline V CDR1 and CDR2: SGHTS, YDEGEE. V was clipped by 0 bases and J by 4 bases, with 16 bases between them. The DNA of the CDR3 is TGTGCCAGCAGCTTGGCGGGCAGGGGAGGACCCTATGGCTACACCTTC. It codes for CASSLAGRGGPYGYTF.

This clonotype was seen ten or more times. The chain uses TRBV18 and TRBJ2-5, with D perhaps TRBD1 or TRBD2 (5 bases each). Germline V gives CDR1 KGHSH, CDR2 LQKENI. Trimming took off 4 bases at V and 2 bases at J, with 11 bases between the two ends. The CDR3 extends over 14 amino acids. CDR3 nucleotide sequence: TGTGCCAGCTCACTGAGGGGACCACAAGAGACCCAGTACTTC. It encodes CASSLRGPQETQYF. Combining the CDR3 with reference TRBV18 and TRBJ2-5 gives the whole variable domain NAGVMQNPRHLVRRRGQEARLRCSPMKGHSHVYWYRQLPEEGLKFMVYLQKENIIDESGMPKERFSAEFPKEGPSILRIQQVVRGDSAAYFCASSLRGPQETQYFGPGTRLLVL.

This clonotype was seen ten or more times. V is TRBV2 and J is TRBJ2-3; D gene unclear. Germline V gene data show CDR1 as SNHLY and CDR2 as FYNNEI. Trimming shortened V by 7 bases and J by 0 bases, and 5 bases separated the two germline ends. The CDR3 extends over 12 amino acids. The CDR3 nucleotides read TGTGCCAGCAAAGGAAGCACAGATACGCAGTATTTT. Translating gives CASKGSTDTQYF. Complete variable domain (other parts from reference TRBV2 and TRBJ2-3): EPEVTQTPSHQVTQMGQEVILRCVPISNHLYFYWYRQILGQKVEFLVSFYNNEISEKSEIFDDQFSVERPDGSNFTLKIRSTKLEDSAMYFCASKGSTDTQYFGPGTRLTVL.

This clonotype was counted at least ten times. The rearrangement links TRBV20-1 to TRBJ2-5, with 7 bases that match TRBD2. The germline V gene has CDR1 DFQATT and CDR2 SNEGSKA (reference sequence). Germline trimming cut 1 base from V and 4 bases from J; bases unmatched to any gene: 12. The CDR3 has 16 residues. The DNA of the CDR3 is TGCAGTGCTAGAGGAGGAATGGGGGGGGTGGGAGAGACCCAGTACTTC. Translating gives CSARGGMGGVGETQYF.

Only a few counts were recorded for this clonotype. The genes are TRBV27 and TRBJ1-2, with 7 nucleotides matching TRBD1. CDR3 length: 14 residues. V shed 3 bases and J 6 bases; nucleotides not matched to a gene: 7. Germline V gene data show CDR1 as MNHEY and CDR2 as SMNVEV (reference sequence). This CDR3 reads CASSFIGQEDGYTF. The CDR3 bases are TGTGCCAGCAGTTTCATCGGACAGGAGGATGGCTACACCTTC.

This clonotype has a count of ten or more. The chain carries TRBV6-1 and TRBJ2-1, with D hard to call. The CDR3 is made up of 13 amino acids. Germline assignment: CDR1 MNHNS and CDR2 SASEGT. V shed 8 bases and J shed 3 bases, with 11 bases lying between them. CDR3 sequence (DNA): TGTGCCAGCCCTCGGCCCTACTACAATGAGCAGTTCTTC. Its protein product is CASPRPYYNEQFF.